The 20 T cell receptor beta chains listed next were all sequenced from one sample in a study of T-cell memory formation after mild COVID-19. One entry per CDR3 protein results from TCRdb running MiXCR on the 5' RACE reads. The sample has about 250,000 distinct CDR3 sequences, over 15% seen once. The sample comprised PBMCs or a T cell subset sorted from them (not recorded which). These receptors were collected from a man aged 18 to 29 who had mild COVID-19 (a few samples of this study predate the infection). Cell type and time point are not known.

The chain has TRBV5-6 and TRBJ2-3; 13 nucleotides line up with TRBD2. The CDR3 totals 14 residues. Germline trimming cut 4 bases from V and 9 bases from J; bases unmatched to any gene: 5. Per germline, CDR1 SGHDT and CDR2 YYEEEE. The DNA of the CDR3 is TGTGCCAGCAGCATGACTAGCGGGGGGCGCACGCAGTATTTT. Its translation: CASSMTSGGRTQYF.

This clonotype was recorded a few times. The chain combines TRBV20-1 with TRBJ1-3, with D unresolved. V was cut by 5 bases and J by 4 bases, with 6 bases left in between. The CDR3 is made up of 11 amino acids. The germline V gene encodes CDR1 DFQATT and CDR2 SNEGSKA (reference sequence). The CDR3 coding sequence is TGCAGTGCTCCGTTCGGAAACACCATATATTTT. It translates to CSAPFGNTIYF.

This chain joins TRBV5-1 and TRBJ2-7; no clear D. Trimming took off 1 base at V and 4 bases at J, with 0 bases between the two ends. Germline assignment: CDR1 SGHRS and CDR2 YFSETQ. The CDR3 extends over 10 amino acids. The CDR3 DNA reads TGCGCCAGCAGCTTGTACGAGCAGTACGTC. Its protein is CASSLYEQYV.

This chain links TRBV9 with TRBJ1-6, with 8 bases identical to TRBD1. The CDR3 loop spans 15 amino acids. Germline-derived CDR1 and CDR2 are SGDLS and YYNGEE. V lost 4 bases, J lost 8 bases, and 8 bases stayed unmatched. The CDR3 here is CASSPQGQGYSPLHF. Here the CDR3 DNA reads TGTGCCAGCAGCCCCCAAGGACAGGGCTATTCACCCCTCCACTTT.

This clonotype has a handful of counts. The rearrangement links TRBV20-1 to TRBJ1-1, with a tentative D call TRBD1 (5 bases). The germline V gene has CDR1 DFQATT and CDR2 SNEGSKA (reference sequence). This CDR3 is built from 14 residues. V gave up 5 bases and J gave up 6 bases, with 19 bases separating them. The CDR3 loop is CSALEAGERAEAFF. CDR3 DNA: TGCAGTGCTCTAGAGGCGGGGGAGCGGGCTGAAGCTTTCTTT.

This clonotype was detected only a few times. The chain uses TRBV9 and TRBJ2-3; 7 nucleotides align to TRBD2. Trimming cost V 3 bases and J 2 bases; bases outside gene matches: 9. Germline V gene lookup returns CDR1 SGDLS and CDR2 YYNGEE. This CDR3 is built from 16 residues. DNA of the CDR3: TGTGCCAGCAGCGGGGGACTAACCCAAATCACAGATACGCAGTATTTT. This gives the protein CASSGGLTQITDTQYF. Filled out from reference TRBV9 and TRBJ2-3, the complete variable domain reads DSGVTQTPKHLITATGQRVTLRCSPRSGDLSVYWYQQSLDQGLQFLIQYYNGEERAKGNILERFSAQQFPDLHSELNLSSLELGDSALYFCASSGGLTQITDTQYFGPGTRLTVL.

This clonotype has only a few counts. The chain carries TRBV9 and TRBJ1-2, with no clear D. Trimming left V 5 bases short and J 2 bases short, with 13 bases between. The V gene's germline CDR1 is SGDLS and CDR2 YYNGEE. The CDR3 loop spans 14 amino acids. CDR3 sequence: CASRALGGNYGYTF. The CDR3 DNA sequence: TGTGCCAGCAGAGCCCTCGGCGGGAACTATGGCTACACCTTC.

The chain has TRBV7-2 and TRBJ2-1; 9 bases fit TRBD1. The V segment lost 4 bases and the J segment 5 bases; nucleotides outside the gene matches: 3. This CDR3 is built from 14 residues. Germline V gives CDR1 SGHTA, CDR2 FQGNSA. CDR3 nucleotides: TGTGCCAGCAGCTGGAGGACAGGGGACAATGAGCAGTTCTTC. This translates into CASSWRTGDNEQFF.

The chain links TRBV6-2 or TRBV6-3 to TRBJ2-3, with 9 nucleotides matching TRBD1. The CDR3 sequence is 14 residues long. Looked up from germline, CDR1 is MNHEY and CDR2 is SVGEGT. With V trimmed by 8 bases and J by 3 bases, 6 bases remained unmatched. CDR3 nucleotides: TGTGCCAGCGGTATAGACAGGGGGACAGATACGCAGTATTTT. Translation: CASGIDRGTDTQYF.

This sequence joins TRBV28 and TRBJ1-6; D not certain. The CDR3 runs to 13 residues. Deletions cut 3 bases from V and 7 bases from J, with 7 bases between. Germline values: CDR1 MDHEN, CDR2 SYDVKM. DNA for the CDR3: TGTGCCAGCAGTTTGATCCGGAATTCACCCCTCCACTTT. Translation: CASSLIRNSPLHF.

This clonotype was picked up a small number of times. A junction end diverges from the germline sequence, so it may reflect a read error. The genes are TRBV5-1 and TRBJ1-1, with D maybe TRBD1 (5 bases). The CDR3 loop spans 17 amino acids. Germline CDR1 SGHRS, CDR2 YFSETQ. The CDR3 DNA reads TGCGCCAGCGCCGGACATCCTCGGATAGGTCCGAACGCTGAAGCTTTCTTT. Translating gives CASAGHPRIGPNAEAFF. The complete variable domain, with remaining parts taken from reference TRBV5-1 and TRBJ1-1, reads KAGVTQTPRYLIKTRGQQVTLSCSPISGHRSVSWYQQTPGQGLQFLFEYFSETQRNKGNFPGRFSGRQFSNSRSEMNVSTLELGDSALYLCASAGHPRIGPNAEAFFGQGTRLTVV.

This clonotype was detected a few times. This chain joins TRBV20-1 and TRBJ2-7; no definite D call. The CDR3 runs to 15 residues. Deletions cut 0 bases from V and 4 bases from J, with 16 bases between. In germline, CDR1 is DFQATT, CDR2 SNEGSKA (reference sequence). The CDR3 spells CSARDSKGSFYEQYF. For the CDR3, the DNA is TGCAGTGCTAGAGATTCGAAGGGATCCTTTTACGAGCAGTACTTC.

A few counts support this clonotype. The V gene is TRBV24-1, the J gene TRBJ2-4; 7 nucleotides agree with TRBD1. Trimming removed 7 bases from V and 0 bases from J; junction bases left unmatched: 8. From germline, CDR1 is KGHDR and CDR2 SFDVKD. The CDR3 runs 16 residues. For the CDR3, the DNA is TGTGCCACCAGGAATGGGACAGAGCTAGCCAAAAACATTCAGTACTTC. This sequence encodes CATRNGTELAKNIQYF.

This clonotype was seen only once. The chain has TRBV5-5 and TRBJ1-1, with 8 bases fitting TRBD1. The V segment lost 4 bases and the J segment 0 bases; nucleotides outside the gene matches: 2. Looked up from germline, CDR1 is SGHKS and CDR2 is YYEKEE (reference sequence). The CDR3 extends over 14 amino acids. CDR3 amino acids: CASSQGAMNTEAFF. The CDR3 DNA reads TGTGCCAGCAGCCAGGGGGCGATGAACACTGAAGCTTTCTTT.

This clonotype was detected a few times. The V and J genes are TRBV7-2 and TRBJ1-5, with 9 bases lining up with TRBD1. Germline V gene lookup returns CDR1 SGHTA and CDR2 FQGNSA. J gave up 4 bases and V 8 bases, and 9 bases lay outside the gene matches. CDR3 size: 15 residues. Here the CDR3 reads CASSPWDRVNQPQHF. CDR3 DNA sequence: TGTGCCAGCTCCCCTTGGGACAGGGTAAATCAGCCCCAGCATTTT.

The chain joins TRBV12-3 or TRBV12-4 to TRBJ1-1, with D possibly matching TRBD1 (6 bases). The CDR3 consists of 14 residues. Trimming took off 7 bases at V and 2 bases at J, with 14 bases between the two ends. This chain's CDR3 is CASKHQTGNTEAFF. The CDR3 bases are TGTGCCAGCAAGCATCAGACAGGTAACACTGAAGCTTTCTTT.

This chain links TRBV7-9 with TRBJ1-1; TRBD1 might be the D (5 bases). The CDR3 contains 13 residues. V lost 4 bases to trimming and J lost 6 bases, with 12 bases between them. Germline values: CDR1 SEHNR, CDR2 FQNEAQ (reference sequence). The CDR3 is CASSSSGGAEAFF. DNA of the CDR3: TGTGCCAGCAGCTCCTCGGGGGGGGCTGAAGCTTTCTTT. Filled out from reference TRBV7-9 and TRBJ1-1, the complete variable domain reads DTGVSQNPRHKITKRGQNVTFRCDPISEHNRLYWYRQTLGQGPEFLTYFQNEAQLEKSRLLSDRFSAERPKGSFSTLEIQRTEQGDSAMYLCASSSSGGAEAFFGQGTRLTVV.

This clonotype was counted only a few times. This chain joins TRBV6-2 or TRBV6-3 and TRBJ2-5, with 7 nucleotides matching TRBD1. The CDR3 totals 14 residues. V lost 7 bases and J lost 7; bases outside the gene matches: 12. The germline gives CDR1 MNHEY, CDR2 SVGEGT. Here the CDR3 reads CASMAGGHVRTQYF. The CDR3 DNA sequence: TGTGCCAGCATGGCAGGGGGTCATGTGAGGACCCAGTACTTC.

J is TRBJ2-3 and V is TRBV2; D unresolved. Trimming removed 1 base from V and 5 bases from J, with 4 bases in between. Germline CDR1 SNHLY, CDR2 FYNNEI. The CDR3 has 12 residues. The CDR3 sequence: CASSEGVDTQYF. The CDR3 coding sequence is TGTGCCAGCAGTGAAGGGGTAGATACGCAGTATTTT.

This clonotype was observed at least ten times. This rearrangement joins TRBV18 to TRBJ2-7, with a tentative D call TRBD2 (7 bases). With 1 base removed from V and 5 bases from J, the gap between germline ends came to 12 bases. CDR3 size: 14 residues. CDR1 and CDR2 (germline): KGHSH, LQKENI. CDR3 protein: CASSPLEGGDEQYF. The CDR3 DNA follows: TGTGCCAGCTCACCACTGGAGGGGGGGGACGAGCAGTACTTC.